These 18 T cell receptor beta chains were all obtained from the same sample, sequenced in a study of cytomegalovirus exposure and HLA in healthy donors. Use of 60 Vbeta and 13 Jbeta primers characterized the PCR. The repertoire was sequenced with immunoSEQ multiplex PCR; TCRdb's copy has only in-frame clones and lacks some. The repertoire holds roughly 200,000 clones, with roughly 80% as singletons. Material: PBMCs. These receptors came from a woman between 25 and 40 years old in good health and CMV-seropositive.

This chain joins TRBV21-1 and TRBJ2-5; no DNA check was done on the table's D call, TRBD2. TRBV21-1 is a pseudogene segment. CDR3 length equals 18 residues. In nucleotides, the CDR3 is TGTGCCAGCAGCCCTGGGGGGGGACTAGCGGACCTACAAGAGACCCAGTACTTC. Translation gives CASSPGGGLADLQETQYF.

CDR3 sequence (DNA): TGTGCCAGCAGTGCCGAAGCCACCTCCTACGAGCAGTACTTC. Encoded protein: CASSAEATSYEQYF. The gene calls are TRBV2 and TRBJ2-7; D is unresolved. The CDR3 length is 14 residues. Per germline, CDR1 SNHLY and CDR2 FYNNEI. V shed 4 bases and J shed 0 bases, with 10 bases lying between them.

V is TRBV15 and J is TRBJ2-5; D call uncertain. The CDR3 loop spans 12 amino acids. Trimming took off 1 base at V and 4 bases at J, with 4 bases between the two ends. Germline loops: CDR1 LNHNV, CDR2 YYDKDF (reference sequence). The CDR3 DNA reads as TGTGCCACCAGCAGAGGAGGAGAGACCCAGTACTTC. Translating it yields CATSRGGETQYF.

With regard to this clone: Distinct nucleotide sequences in the sample also encode this CDR3. The chain has TRBV7-2 and TRBJ2-3; tentative D call: TRBD2 (5 bases). The CDR3 totals 14 residues. The ends were cut back, 3 bases at V and 2 bases at J, with 9 bases in the middle. Germline values: CDR1 SGHTA, CDR2 FQGNSA. The CDR3 DNA reads as TGTGCCAGCAGCTTGGACGGGAACACAGATACGCAGTATTTT. Its translation: CASSLDGNTDTQYF.

The chain links TRBV5-1 to TRBJ2-5; TRBD1 matches 10 bases. Germline V gene lookup returns CDR1 SGHRS and CDR2 YFSETQ. V dropped 1 base and J dropped 5; count of bases not matched to a gene: 11. The length of the CDR3 is 17 residues. Written as DNA, the CDR3 is TGCGCCAGCAGCTTGAGGGTCGGGACAGGGGTCGATGAGACCCAGTACTTC. It codes for CASSLRVGTGVDETQYF.

V usage is TRBV4-1 and J usage is TRBJ2-5; 11 nucleotides match TRBD2. V dropped 4 bases and J dropped 2; count of bases not matched to a gene: 6. CDR1 and CDR2 (germline): MGHRA, YSYEKL. This CDR3 has 16 amino acids. The CDR3 sequence is CASSPWTSGSQETQYF. The CDR3 coding sequence is TGCGCCAGCAGCCCGTGGACTAGCGGGTCACAAGAGACCCAGTACTTC.

This clone was picked up a small number of times. The rearrangement links TRBV2 to TRBJ2-7; 8 positions agree with TRBD1. V was pared by 6 bases and J by 3 bases, with 7 bases of the junction left unmatched. Germline-derived CDR1 and CDR2 are SNHLY and FYNNEI. The CDR3 totals 14 residues. CDR3 DNA: TGTGCCAGCAGCCCCGGGACAGGATTCTACGAGCAGTACTTC. Translated: CASSPGTGFYEQYF.

This clone was found once. This sequence joins TRBV30 and TRBJ2-3, with 14 bases identical to TRBD2. This CDR3 has 15 residues. V dropped 8 bases and J dropped 4; count of bases not matched to a gene: 8. The germline V gene encodes CDR1 GTSNPN and CDR2 SVGIG (reference sequence). The CDR3 here is CAPTGLAGVADTQYF. The CDR3 DNA is TGTGCCCCCACGGGACTAGCGGGAGTGGCAGATACGCAGTATTTT.

The CDR3 protein is CASSRGRTWGNQPQHF. CDR3 sequence (DNA): TGTGCCAGTAGTAGGGGCCGGACATGGGGCAATCAGCCCCAGCATTTT. V gene TRBV19 combines with J gene TRBJ1-5, with D perhaps TRBD1 (5 bases). Germline loops: CDR1 LNHDA, CDR2 SQIVND (reference sequence). The CDR3 contains 16 residues. The V and J ends lost 4 bases and 2 bases respectively, with 15 bases between them.

The V call is TRBV5-6, the J call TRBJ1-5; TRBD1 matches at 9 bases. CDR3 size: 16 residues. The germline CDR1 and CDR2 sequences are SGHDT and YYEEEE. V was clipped by 4 bases and J by 1 base; unmatched bases: 6. In DNA, the CDR3 is TGTGCCAGCAGCCAAGACAGGGGGAGGAGCAATCAGCCCCAGCATTTT. Its translation: CASSQDRGRSNQPQHF.

A word on this clone: Other DNA sequences of this sample code for an identical CDR3. The chain carries TRBV5-1 and TRBJ2-3, with 7 bases identical to TRBD2. This CDR3 has 14 amino acids. Germline values: CDR1 SGHRS, CDR2 YFSETQ. Unmatched junction bases numbered 0, after V lost 2 bases and J lost 0 bases. The CDR3 DNA reads as TGCGCCAGCAGCTTCGGGGGGAGCACAGATACGCAGTATTTT. Translated, it gives CASSFGGSTDTQYF.

The rearrangement links TRBV5-4 to TRBJ1-1, with 7 nucleotides matching TRBD1. Germline CDR1 SGHNT, CDR2 YYREEE (reference sequence). The CDR3 runs to 16 residues. V dropped 4 bases and J dropped 0; count of bases not matched to a gene: 9. CDR3 residues: CASSTGTAFMNTEAFF. The CDR3 DNA sequence: TGTGCCAGCAGCACAGGGACAGCATTTATGAACACTGAAGCTTTCTTT. The whole variable domain, remainder taken from reference TRBV5-4 and TRBJ1-1, is ETGVTQSPTHLIKTRGQQVTLRCSSQSGHNTVSWYQQALGQGPQFIFQYYREEENGRGNFPPRFSGLQFPNYSSELNVNALELDDSALYLCASSTGTAFMNTEAFFGQGTRLTVV.

The chain employs TRBV7-9 and TRBJ1-2, with 9 nucleotides matching TRBD1. The CDR3 loop spans 15 amino acids. J gave up 8 bases and V 4 bases, and 11 bases lay outside the gene matches. Germline assignment: CDR1 SEHNR and CDR2 FQNEAQ (reference sequence). The CDR3 loop reads CASSSSDRGVWGYTF. In nucleotides, the CDR3 is TGTGCCAGCAGCTCCTCGGACAGGGGCGTATGGGGCTACACCTTC.

In this sample, this clone turned up once. The gene calls are TRBV11-2 and TRBJ2-5; D unresolved. Per the germline V gene, CDR1 is SGHAT and CDR2 is FQNNGV. V lost 2 bases and J lost 4, with 8 bases in between. This CDR3 has 13 amino acids. The CDR3 region has the DNA TGTGCCAGCAGCTTACACAGAAGAGAGACCCAGTACTTC. Amino acids: CASSLHRRETQYF.

The chain couples TRBV10-3 to TRBJ1-4; the D is unclear. Germline lookup yields CDR1 ENHRY and CDR2 SYGVKD. There are 15 residues in the CDR3. V was cut by 0 bases and J by 0 bases, with 5 bases left in between. The CDR3 is CAISESGTTNEKLFF. The CDR3 DNA follows: TGTGCCATCAGTGAGTCCGGGACAACTAATGAAAAACTGTTTTTT.

The J gene is TRBJ2-7, the V gene TRBV10-1; D is undetermined. V lost 5 bases, J lost 4 bases, and 12 bases lay in between. Germline CDR1 is WNHNN and CDR2 is SYGVQD (reference sequence). The length of the CDR3 is 13 residues. CDR3 sequence (DNA): TGCGCCAGCAGTTCACACACGTGGTACGAGCAGTACTTC. It is translated as CASSSHTWYEQYF.

The CDR3 bases are TGTGCCAGCAGCCAACTAGCGGGGGGGTTTTTGGAGACCCAGTACTTC. Encoded protein: CASSQLAGGFLETQYF. The chain uses TRBV28 and TRBJ2-5; 13 nucleotides line up with TRBD2. CDR1 is MDHEN, CDR2 SYDVKM, per germline. J gave up 5 bases and V 6 bases, and 9 bases lay outside the gene matches. The CDR3 consists of 16 residues.

The rearrangement joins TRBV6-5 to TRBJ2-7, with 9 bases lining up with TRBD1. V trimming: 6 bases; J trimming: 5 bases; junction bases outside the gene matches: 5. The CDR3 has 13 residues. Germline CDR1 reads MNHEY; CDR2 reads SVGAGI. The CDR3 DNA reads TGTGCCAGCAGGGGGACAGGGCGCAACGAGCAGTACTTC. Residues: CASRGTGRNEQYF.